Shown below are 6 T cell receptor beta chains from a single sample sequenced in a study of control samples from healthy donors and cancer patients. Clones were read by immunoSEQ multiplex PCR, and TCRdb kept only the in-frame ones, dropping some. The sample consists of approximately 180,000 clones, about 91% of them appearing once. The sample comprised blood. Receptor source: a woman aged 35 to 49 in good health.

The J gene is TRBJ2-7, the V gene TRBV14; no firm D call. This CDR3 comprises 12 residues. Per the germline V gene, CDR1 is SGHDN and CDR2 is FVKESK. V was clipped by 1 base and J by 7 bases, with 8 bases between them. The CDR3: CASSQGPLEQYF. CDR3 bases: TGTGCCAGCAGCCAAGGCCCCTTAGAGCAGTACTTC.

Written as DNA, the CDR3 is TGTGCCAGCCATTGGCAGGGATCTGAAAAACTGTTTTTT. The encoded protein is CASHWQGSEKLFF. The chain is built from TRBV7-9 and TRBJ1-4; D might be TRBD1 (5 bases). V was shortened by 8 bases and J by 7 bases, with 14 bases between the two germline ends. This CDR3 is built from 13 residues. Germline lookup yields CDR1 SEHNR and CDR2 FQNEAQ (reference sequence).

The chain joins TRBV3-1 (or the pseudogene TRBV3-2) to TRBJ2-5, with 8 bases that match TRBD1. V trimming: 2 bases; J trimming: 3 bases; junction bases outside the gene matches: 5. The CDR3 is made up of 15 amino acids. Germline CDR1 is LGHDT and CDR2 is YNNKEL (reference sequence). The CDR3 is CASSQFGTGEETQYF. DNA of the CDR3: TGTGCCAGCAGCCAATTTGGGACAGGCGAAGAGACCCAGTACTTC.

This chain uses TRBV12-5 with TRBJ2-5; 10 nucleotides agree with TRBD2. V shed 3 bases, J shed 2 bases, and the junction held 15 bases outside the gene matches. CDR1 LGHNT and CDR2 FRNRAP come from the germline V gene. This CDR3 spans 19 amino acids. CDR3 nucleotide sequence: TGTGCTAGTGGTTTTTTAGCCGACACTAGCGGGGTAACTCAAGAGACCCAGTACTTC. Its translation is CASGFLADTSGVTQETQYF.

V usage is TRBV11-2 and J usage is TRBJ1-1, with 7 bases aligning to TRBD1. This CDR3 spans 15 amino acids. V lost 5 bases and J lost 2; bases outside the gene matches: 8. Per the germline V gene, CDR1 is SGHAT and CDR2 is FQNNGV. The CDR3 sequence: CASSTGQFFNTEAFF. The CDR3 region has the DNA TGTGCCAGCAGCACGGGACAGTTCTTTAACACTGAAGCTTTCTTT.

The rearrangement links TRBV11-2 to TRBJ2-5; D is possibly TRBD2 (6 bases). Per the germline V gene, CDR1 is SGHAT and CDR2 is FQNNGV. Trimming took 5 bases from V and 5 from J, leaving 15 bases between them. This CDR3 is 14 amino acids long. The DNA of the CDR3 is TGTGCCAGCAGCCAAATTCGGGGGTGGGAGACCCAGTACTTC. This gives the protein CASSQIRGWETQYF.